This entry lists 27 T cell receptor beta chains sequenced from one sample in a study of PD-L1 blockade in urothelial cancer. Time point defined: pretreatment peripheral blood. Clones were read by immunoSEQ multiplex PCR, and TCRdb kept only the in-frame ones, dropping some. The data show tens of thousands of clones, 90% seen once. The sample here was PBMCs, taken around atezolizumab (anti-PD-L1) treatment. The receptors here all came from a man between 60 and 75 years old with urothelial cancer.

This chain uses TRBV27 with TRBJ1-5; 8 bases are shared with TRBD1. Unmatched junction bases numbered 6, after V lost 6 bases and J lost 5 bases. The CDR3 spans 14 residues. Germline lookup yields CDR1 MNHEY and CDR2 SMNVEV (reference sequence). CDR3 sequence reads: CASSPRTGHQPQHF. The CDR3 DNA follows: TGTGCCAGCAGCCCACGGACAGGGCATCAGCCCCAGCATTTT.

The chain has TRBV6-5 and TRBJ2-5; a weak D match, TRBD2 (7 bases). This CDR3 is 13 amino acids long. V gave up 7 bases and J gave up 3 bases, with 12 bases separating them. Per the germline V gene, CDR1 is MNHEY and CDR2 is SVGAGI. CDR3 sequence (DNA): TGTGCCAGCAAGAGGGGGGGAAAAGAGACCCAGTACTTC. Amino acid sequence: CASKRGGKETQYF.

The chain uses TRBV5-4 and TRBJ2-7; TRBD2 might be the D (5 bases). Trimming shortened V by 2 bases and J by 0 bases, and 9 bases separated the two germline ends. CDR3 size: 14 residues. Germline CDR1 and CDR2: SGHNT and YYREEE (reference sequence). In nucleotides, the CDR3 is TGTGCCAGCAGCTTCGACGGGATCTCCTACGAGCAGTACTTC. Amino acids: CASSFDGISYEQYF. Filled out from reference TRBV5-4 and TRBJ2-7, the complete variable domain reads ETGVTQSPTHLIKTRGQQVTLRCSSQSGHNTVSWYQQALGQGPQFIFQYYREEENGRGNFPPRFSGLQFPNYSSELNVNALELDDSALYLCASSFDGISYEQYFGPGTRLTVT.

This rearrangement joins TRBV4-3 to TRBJ1-3, with no clear D. The CDR3 is made up of 16 amino acids. Trimming removed 2 bases at V and 0 bases at J, with 11 bases between. Germline loops: CDR1 LGHNA, CDR2 YSLEER. CDR3 nucleotide sequence: TGCGCCAGCAGCCAAATAAGTACGGGCTCTGGAAACACCATATATTTT. Its protein product is CASSQISTGSGNTIYF.

V usage is TRBV7-8 and J usage is TRBJ2-3, with 12 nucleotides matching TRBD2. Germline-derived CDR1 and CDR2 are SGHVS and FQNEAQ. V dropped 3 bases and J dropped 8; count of bases not matched to a gene: 3. The CDR3 covers 14 residues. The CDR3 DNA reads TGTGCCAGCAGCTTCCTAGCGGGGGGGGCTACGCAGTATTTT. It yields the protein CASSFLAGGATQYF.

The sample holds one count of this clone. The V gene is TRBV23-1, the J gene TRBJ2-7; TRBD1 agrees at 7 bases. TRBV23-1 is identified as an open reading frame with a role that is uncertain. V trimming: 4 bases; J trimming: 5 bases; junction bases outside the gene matches: 8. This CDR3 is 14 amino acids long. The CDR3 reads CASSRSQGKDEQYF. Here the CDR3 DNA reads TGCGCCAGCAGTCGGTCACAGGGGAAGGACGAGCAGTACTTC.

This clone came up once. This chain uses TRBV7-2 with TRBJ2-7, with D maybe TRBD2 (5 bases). CDR3 length: 13 amino acids. From germline, CDR1 is SGHTA and CDR2 FQGNSA. Trimming took off 0 bases at V and 6 bases at J, with 9 bases between the two ends. Written as DNA, the CDR3 is TGTGCCAGCAGCTTAGCGCCCCGGGGCGAGCAGTACTTC. Translated: CASSLAPRGEQYF.

This chain joins TRBV5-1 and TRBJ1-6, with D perhaps TRBD1 (5 bases). The V gene lost 0 bases and the J gene lost 10 bases, with 8 bases spanning the gap. The CDR3 extends over 13 amino acids. Germline CDR1 is SGHRS and CDR2 is YFSETQ. CDR3 DNA: TGCGCCAGCAGCTTGGAGGGGTCGTCACCCCTCCACTTT. Its protein product is CASSLEGSSPLHF.

The chain joins TRBV7-2 to TRBJ2-3, with TRBD1 as a possible D gene (6 bases). Trimming removed 2 bases at V and 6 bases at J, with 15 bases between. CDR1 is SGHTA, CDR2 FQGNSA, per germline. There are 15 residues in the CDR3. The CDR3 DNA reads as TGTGCCAGCAGCTTAAACAGACTAAGGGGGGATACGCAGTATTTT. Translated, it gives CASSLNRLRGDTQYF.

The V and J genes are TRBV18 and TRBJ1-1; 7 positions match TRBD1. V lost 3 bases to trimming and J lost 1 base; unmatched junction nucleotides: 2. The CDR3 covers 14 residues. Germline assignment: CDR1 KGHSH and CDR2 LQKENI. The CDR3 sequence is CASSPTGKNTEAFF. In nucleotides, the CDR3 is TGTGCCAGCTCACCGACAGGGAAGAACACTGAAGCTTTCTTT.

The chain recombines TRBV7-2 with TRBJ1-2; 10 bases are shared with TRBD1. The CDR3 is 14 residues long. After removal of 5 bases from V and 4 bases from J, the junction contained 4 bases not matched to a gene. Germline V lookup: CDR1 SGHTA, CDR2 FQGNSA. The CDR3 nucleotides read TGTGCCAGCAGCAGACAGGGGGCTGGCTATGGCTACACCTTC. Its protein is CASSRQGAGYGYTF.

This chain connects TRBV27 to TRBJ2-5; weak D call: TRBD1 (6 bases). The germline V gene has CDR1 MNHEY and CDR2 SMNVEV (reference sequence). The CDR3 length is 15 residues. V lost 3 bases and J 6 bases, leaving 17 bases between the germline ends. In nucleotides, the CDR3 is TGTGCCAGCAGTTTTTCAGGGGCGATGAGGAAGACCCAGTACTTC. Its translation: CASSFSGAMRKTQYF.

V and J are TRBV5-5 and TRBJ1-2, with 7 positions matching TRBD1. Germline V gives CDR1 SGHKS, CDR2 YYEKEE (reference sequence). Trimming removed 4 bases from V and 2 bases from J; junction bases left unmatched: 17. This CDR3 contains 18 residues. CDR3 sequence reads: CASSPLALTGVYNYGYTF. In nucleotides, the CDR3 is TGTGCCAGCAGCCCCCTGGCCCTTACAGGGGTCTACAACTATGGCTACACCTTC.

The table lists this clone with a count of one. The chain recombines TRBV2 with TRBJ1-5; D is perhaps TRBD1 (6 bases). V lost 1 base and J lost 1, with 8 bases in between. The CDR3 has 15 residues. Germline lookup yields CDR1 SNHLY and CDR2 FYNNEI. CDR3 DNA: TGTGCCAGCAGTGAAGACAGGGTCAGCAATCAGCCCCAGCATTTT. This translates into CASSEDRVSNQPQHF.

This clone was counted between two and nine times. The rearrangement joins TRBV10-3 to TRBJ2-2; D possibly corresponds to TRBD2 (6 bases). V shed 4 bases and J shed 1 base, with 7 bases lying between them. Germline loops: CDR1 ENHRY, CDR2 SYGVKD. This CDR3 spans 14 amino acids. The CDR3 nucleotides are TGTGCCATCAGTGGGGGGGAGAACACCGGGGAGCTGTTTTTT. It is translated as CAISGGENTGELFF.

This sequence joins TRBV19 and TRBJ2-5, with TRBD2 matching 9 bases. The CDR3 runs to 15 residues. Germline V gene sequence: CDR1 LNHDA, CDR2 SQIVND (reference sequence). After removal of 5 bases from V and 2 bases from J, the junction contained 6 bases not matched to a gene. The DNA for the CDR3 is TGTGCCAGTAGTGTTGGACTAGCGTCGCAAGAGACCCAGTACTTC. Translating it yields CASSVGLASQETQYF.

The J gene is TRBJ1-6, the V gene TRBV30; D gene ambiguous. Germline loops: CDR1 GTSNPN, CDR2 SVGIG (reference sequence). The CDR3 consists of 16 residues. The V and J ends lost 2 bases and 0 bases respectively, with 11 bases between them. CDR3 coding DNA: TGTGCCTGGAGTTTGGCAGGCAACTCCTATAATTCACCCCTCCACTTT. Its translation: CAWSLAGNSYNSPLHF.

This chain joins TRBV21-1 and TRBJ2-7; no DNA check was done on the table's D call, TRBD1. TRBV21-1 represents a pseudogene. This CDR3 contains 17 residues. The CDR3 spells CASSQGAGQRCDYEQYF. The CDR3 region has the DNA TGTGCCAGCAGCCAGGGAGCTGGACAGAGATGTGACTACGAGCAGTACTTC.

The chain is built from TRBV7-2 and TRBJ2-2; TRBD2 agrees at 11 bases. This CDR3 contains 15 residues. Germline CDR1 is SGHTA and CDR2 is FQGNSA. The ends lost 6 bases at V and 3 bases at J; junction bases unmatched: 3. The CDR3 DNA reads TGTGCCAGCAGATTACTAGCGGGGGACACCGGGGAGCTGTTTTTT. Protein product: CASRLLAGDTGELFF.

The rearrangement links TRBV5-6 to TRBJ1-3; D not resolved. Germline-derived CDR1 and CDR2 are SGHDT and YYEEEE. The CDR3 length is 14 residues. Trimming took 0 bases from V and 3 from J, leaving 7 bases between them. The CDR3 sequence is CASSLVAGGNTIYF. DNA of the CDR3: TGTGCCAGCAGCTTGGTGGCTGGTGGAAACACCATATATTTT.

The chain uses TRBV30 and TRBJ1-3; D is unclear. Trimming took off 1 base at V and 0 bases at J, with 4 bases between the two ends. The CDR3 is made up of 13 amino acids. Germline CDR1 and CDR2: GTSNPN and SVGIG (reference sequence). The CDR3 loop is CAWSDTSGNTIYF. The CDR3 region has the DNA TGTGCCTGGAGTGACACCTCTGGAAACACCATATATTTT.

The chain has TRBV5-8 and TRBJ1-2; 7 positions match TRBD1. Germline CDR1 SGHTS, CDR2 YDEGEE. The V gene end was trimmed by 1 base and the J gene end by 7 bases; junction bases not matched to a gene: 13. The CDR3 is made up of 16 amino acids. In nucleotides, the CDR3 is TGTGCCAGCAGCTTGAGTCTGGACAGGTTCATCGGTGGCTACACCTTC. The encoded protein is CASSLSLDRFIGGYTF.

The chain is built from TRBV5-5 and TRBJ1-4; D not certain. Trimming shortened V by 0 bases and J by 2 bases, and 8 bases separated the two germline ends. The CDR3 extends over 15 amino acids. Germline V lookup: CDR1 SGHKS, CDR2 YYEKEE (reference sequence). The CDR3 sequence: CASSLVGVTNEKLFF. CDR3 sequence (DNA): TGTGCCAGCAGCTTGGTCGGGGTCACTAATGAAAAACTGTTTTTT.

This chain connects TRBV4-3 to TRBJ1-3; D is possibly TRBD1 (5 bases). The ends were cut back, 1 base at V and 4 bases at J, with 8 bases in the middle. This CDR3 is 14 amino acids long. In germline, CDR1 is LGHNA, CDR2 YSLEER. The CDR3 DNA sequence: TGCGCCAGCAGCCAAGCGGGGGACGGAAACACCATATATTTT. It specifies CASSQAGDGNTIYF.

V usage is TRBV9 and J usage is TRBJ2-3; 12 bases agree with TRBD1. Germline values: CDR1 SGDLS, CDR2 YYNGEE. This CDR3 has 19 amino acids. V lost 0 bases, J lost 1 base, and 9 bases stayed unmatched. The CDR3 DNA is TGTGCCAGCAGCGTAGATGAATGGGACAGGGGGCGAGGCACAGATACGCAGTATTTT. It is translated as CASSVDEWDRGRGTDTQYF.

V and J are TRBV21-1 and TRBJ1-5. TRBV21-1 is assigned pseudogene status. This CDR3 comprises 17 residues. The CDR3 spells CASSKEHSSTGDQPQHF. Written as DNA, the CDR3 is TGTGCCAGCAGCAAAGAGCACAGCTCAACGGGGGATCAGCCCCAGCATTTT.

This chain connects TRBV10-3 to TRBJ2-7; 7 nucleotides line up with TRBD2. V dropped 0 bases and J dropped 1; count of bases not matched to a gene: 3. The germline V gene has CDR1 ENHRY and CDR2 SYGVKD. The CDR3 spans 15 residues. CDR3 nucleotides: TGTGCCATCAGTGAGTCGGCTAGCGGATCCTACGAGCAGTACTTC. Translation: CAISESASGSYEQYF.